These 9 T cell receptor beta chains share one sample of origin, sequenced in a study of T cell repertoires in cytomegalovirus infection. TCRdb re-called the reads with MiXCR, one entry per CDR3 protein. The table lists about 920,000 distinct CDR3 sequences, more than 25% of them singletons, with about 14% in the top ten. Their specific antigens are unknown. The source material was cultured CD8+ T cells from PBMCs, sampled from culture after CMV antigen stimulation. These receptors were taken from a human donor in good health (CMV status not recorded). Some clones in this sample may be carry-over from other donors' samples.

This clonotype occurred a few times. This chain connects TRBV14 to TRBJ1-2, with unresolved D. Germline V gene data show CDR1 as SGHDN and CDR2 as FVKESK. V lost 8 bases to trimming and J lost 0 bases, with 10 bases between them. The CDR3 loop spans 13 amino acids. The CDR3 protein is CASLEGTNYGYTF. In DNA form, the CDR3 reads TGTGCCAGCCTTGAGGGAACTAACTATGGCTACACCTTC. Together with reference TRBV14 and TRBJ1-2, the CDR3 gives the full variable domain: EAGVTQFPSHSVIEKGQTVTLRCDPISGHDNLYWYRRVMGKEIKFLLHFVKESKQDESGMPNNRFLAERTGGTYSTLKVQPAELEDSGVYFCASLEGTNYGYTFGSGTRLTVV.

A few counts support this clonotype. The chain is built from TRBV12-5 and TRBJ1-3; tentative D call: TRBD1 (5 bases). CDR1 and CDR2 (germline): LGHNT, FRNRAP. CDR3 size: 14 residues. The ends were cut back, 4 bases at V and 2 bases at J, with 9 bases in the middle. CDR3 DNA sequence: TGTGCTAGTGGTTATCGACAGCCTGGAAACACCATATATTTT. It specifies CASGYRQPGNTIYF.

This clonotype showed up many times. The genes are TRBV7-2 and TRBJ2-7; no reliable D call. V lost 5 bases to trimming and J lost 3 bases, with 11 bases between them. The CDR3 covers 13 residues. Germline values: CDR1 SGHTA, CDR2 FQGNSA. CDR3 in amino acids: CASSSNSYYEQYF. The DNA for the CDR3 is TGTGCCAGCAGCAGCAACAGCTACTACGAGCAGTACTTC.

This clonotype was detected many times. V usage is TRBV6-6 and J usage is TRBJ2-2; unclear D gene. This CDR3 spans 11 amino acids. Trimming took 7 bases from V and 5 from J, leaving 5 bases between them. Germline V gene data show CDR1 as MNHNY and CDR2 as SVGAGI (reference sequence). The CDR3 is CASTGTGELFF. As DNA, the CDR3 is TGTGCCAGCACCGGTACCGGGGAGCTGTTTTTT.

The chain joins TRBV7-3 to TRBJ2-1, with D maybe TRBD1 (5 bases). Trimming took 2 bases from V and 8 from J, leaving 13 bases between them. Looked up from germline, CDR1 is SGHTA and CDR2 is FQGTGA. CDR3 length equals 14 residues. CDR3 bases: TGTGCCAGCAGCTTAGTGCAGGGCCGGGATGAGCAGTTCTTC. Its translation: CASSLVQGRDEQFF.

This clonotype was observed a few times. The chain joins TRBV7-2 to TRBJ2-1, with D uncertain. The CDR3 is made up of 16 amino acids. The germline gives CDR1 SGHTA, CDR2 FQGNSA. V was shortened by 5 bases and J by 1 base, with 15 bases between the two germline ends. CDR3 DNA: TGTGCCAGCAGCCTAGAGCAGAGTTGGTCCTACAATGAGCAGTTCTTC. Translated, it gives CASSLEQSWSYNEQFF.

V is TRBV13 and J is TRBJ2-7, with 7 nucleotides matching TRBD2. Germline-derived CDR1 and CDR2 are PRHDT and FYEKMQ (reference sequence). The J segment lost 4 bases and the V segment lost 4 bases, leaving 7 bases of the junction unmatched. This CDR3 spans 14 amino acids. In DNA form, the CDR3 reads TGTGCCAGCAGCTCCCGGGGGGACGGATACGAGCAGTACGTC. Protein product: CASSSRGDGYEQYV.

This chain uses TRBV9 with TRBJ2-3, with 7 bases matching TRBD1. Germline V lookup: CDR1 SGDLS, CDR2 YYNGEE. V was clipped by 0 bases and J by 2 bases; unmatched bases: 6. The CDR3 has 16 amino acids. The CDR3 is CASSVGRGLFTDTQYF. In nucleotides, the CDR3 is TGTGCCAGCAGCGTAGGAAGGGGGCTTTTCACAGATACGCAGTATTTT.

This clonotype was seen a few times. The genes are TRBV27 and TRBJ1-4; tentative D call: TRBD1 (6 bases). The CDR3 is 15 residues long. V shed 5 bases and J shed 6 bases, with 16 bases lying between them. Germline V gives CDR1 MNHEY, CDR2 SMNVEV (reference sequence). This CDR3 reads CASSLIRGAYEKLFF. The CDR3 coding sequence is TGTGCCAGCAGTCTCATTCGGGGGGCATATGAAAAACTGTTTTTT.